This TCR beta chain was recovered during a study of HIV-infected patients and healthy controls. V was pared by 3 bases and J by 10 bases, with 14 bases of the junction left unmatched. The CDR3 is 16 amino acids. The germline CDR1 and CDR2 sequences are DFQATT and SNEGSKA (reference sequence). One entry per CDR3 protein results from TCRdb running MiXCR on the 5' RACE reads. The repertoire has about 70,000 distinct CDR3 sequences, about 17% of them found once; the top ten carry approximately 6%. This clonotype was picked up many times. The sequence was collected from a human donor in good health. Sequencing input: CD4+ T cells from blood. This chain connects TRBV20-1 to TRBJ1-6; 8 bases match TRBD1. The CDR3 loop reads CSASVQGAKGNSPLHF. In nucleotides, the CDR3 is TGCAGTGCTAGTGTCCAGGGGGCAAAAGGGAACTCACCCCTCCACTTT.